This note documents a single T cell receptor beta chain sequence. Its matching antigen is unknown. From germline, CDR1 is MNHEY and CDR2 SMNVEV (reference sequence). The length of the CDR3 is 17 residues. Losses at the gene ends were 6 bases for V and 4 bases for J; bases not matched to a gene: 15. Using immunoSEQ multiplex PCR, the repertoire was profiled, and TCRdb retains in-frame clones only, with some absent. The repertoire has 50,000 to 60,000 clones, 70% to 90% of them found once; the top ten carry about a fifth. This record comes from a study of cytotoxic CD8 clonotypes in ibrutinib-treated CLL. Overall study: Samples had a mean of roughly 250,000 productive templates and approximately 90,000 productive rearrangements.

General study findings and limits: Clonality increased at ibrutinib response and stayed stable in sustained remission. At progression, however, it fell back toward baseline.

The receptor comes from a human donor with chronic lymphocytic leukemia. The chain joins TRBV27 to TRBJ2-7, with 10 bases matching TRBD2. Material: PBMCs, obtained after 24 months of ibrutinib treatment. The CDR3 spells CASRYQAGGVEVYEQYF. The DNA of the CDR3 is TGTGCCAGCAGATACCAAGCGGGAGGGGTGGAAGTATACGAGCAGTACTTC.